Each of the 25 T cell receptor beta chains below was sequenced from the same sample in a study of beta chain features in type 1 diabetes. cDNA synthesis used the whole RNA isolate, giving expressed TCRB sequences. Repertoires were generated with immunoSEQ multiplex PCR, while TCRdb's copy carries only in-frame clones and drops some. This table has 450,000 or so clones, about 10% appearing once. The sample consisted of naive CD4+ T cells from blood. These receptors all come from a woman under 30 in good health.

This clone turned up a few times. This chain joins TRBV7-2 and TRBJ2-7; D unresolved. The CDR3 consists of 14 residues. Germline V gene lookup returns CDR1 SGHTA and CDR2 FQGNSA. Trimming stripped 0 bases from V and 4 bases from J, with 10 bases between. The CDR3 DNA reads TGTGCCAGCAGCTTAGCGGTAGATAGGTACGAGCAGTACTTC. This translates into CASSLAVDRYEQYF.

Worth noting for this clone: The sample has other DNA sequences that encode this CDR3 too. DNA for the CDR3: TGTGCCAGCAGCGTAGGGACTAGCGGCTACACAGATACGCAGTATTTT. This translates into CASSVGTSGYTDTQYF. The chain links TRBV9 to TRBJ2-3, with 10 bases aligning to TRBD2. This CDR3 comprises 16 residues. Germline V lookup: CDR1 SGDLS, CDR2 YYNGEE. Trimming removed 0 bases from V and 2 bases from J; junction bases left unmatched: 3.

This clone was found a few times. The V call is TRBV5-1, the J call TRBJ2-3; D is perhaps TRBD1 or TRBD2 (5 bases each). The CDR3 has 15 residues. CDR1 is SGHRS and CDR2 is YFSETQ in the germline V gene. Trimming removed 4 bases at V and 5 bases at J, with 17 bases between. This CDR3 reads CASSQNDLRGDTQYF. CDR3 coding DNA: TGCGCCAGCAGCCAGAACGATTTGAGGGGAGATACGCAGTATTTT.

The rearrangement uses TRBV29-1 and TRBJ2-5, with TRBD2 as a possible D gene (6 bases). CDR3 length equals 12 residues. Germline V gene sequence: CDR1 SQVTM, CDR2 ANQGSEA. V was clipped by 7 bases and J by 5 bases, with 14 bases between them. CDR3 in amino acids: CSAGGVQETQYF. CDR3 coding DNA: TGCAGCGCCGGAGGGGTCCAGGAGACCCAGTACTTC.

As for this clone: This sequence may be a read error, since a much larger clone differs from it by one base. The rearrangement joins TRBV29-1 to TRBJ2-7; tentatively, D is TRBD1 (5 bases). CDR1 and CDR2 (germline): SQVTM, ANQGSEA. The length of the CDR3 is 13 residues. CDR3 coding DNA: TGCAGCGGTGAAGACCGACAGTCCTACGAGCAGTACTTC. This translates into CSGEDRQSYEQYF.

The rearrangement uses TRBV6-5 and TRBJ1-4; TRBD1 aligns across 7 bases. The CDR3 length is 14 residues. The junction had 8 bases not matched to a gene; V was cut back by 5 bases and J by 8 bases. Germline V gives CDR1 MNHEY, CDR2 SVGAGI. In nucleotides, the CDR3 is TGTGCCAGCAGTCGAGAACAGGGGAGAGAAAAACTGTTTTTT. Translating gives CASSREQGREKLFF.

The V call is TRBV29-1, the J call TRBJ1-1; possible D gene TRBD1, 6 bases. The V gene's germline CDR1 is SQVTM and CDR2 ANQGSEA. There are 12 residues in the CDR3. Trimming pared 7 bases from V and 1 base from J, leaving 10 bases between. The CDR3 sequence: CSAEGENTEAFF. The CDR3 DNA is TGCAGCGCCGAGGGGGAGAACACTGAAGCTTTCTTT.

This chain uses TRBV6-6 with TRBJ1-6, with D possibly matching TRBD1 (6 bases). CDR1 and CDR2 from the germline V gene are MNHNY and SVGAGI (reference sequence). Trimming pared 6 bases from V and 9 bases from J, leaving 21 bases between. CDR3 size: 16 residues. CDR3 sequence (DNA): TGTGCCAGCAGCATTTACCAGGGGTTGGTTGGTTCACCCCTCCACTTT. This gives the protein CASSIYQGLVGSPLHF.

The chain recombines TRBV23-1 with TRBJ1-3, with D possibly TRBD1 on 5 matching bases. TRBV23-1 is flagged as an ORF with uncertain function. V was clipped by 1 base and J by 4 bases, with 14 bases between them. The CDR3 loop spans 16 amino acids. The CDR3 spells CASSQLVGTQGNTIYF. CDR3 nucleotides: TGCGCCAGCAGTCAATTAGTGGGGACGCAGGGAAACACCATATATTTT.

This clone was seen a handful of times. V and J are TRBV18 and TRBJ2-5, with D tentatively TRBD1 (5 bases). This CDR3 has 12 residues. Deletions cut 1 base from V and 5 bases from J, with 5 bases between. CDR1 is KGHSH, CDR2 LQKENI, per germline. CDR3 amino acids: CASSPQGETQYF. The CDR3 bases are TGTGCCAGCTCACCACAGGGGGAGACCCAGTACTTC.

The gene calls are TRBV9 and TRBJ2-5; TRBD1 matches at 9 bases. In germline, CDR1 is SGDLS, CDR2 YYNGEE. CDR3 length: 15 amino acids. V trimming: 3 bases; J trimming: 5 bases; junction bases outside the gene matches: 8. CDR3 sequence: CASSARDRVPETQYF. The CDR3 DNA follows: TGTGCCAGCAGCGCACGGGACAGGGTGCCGGAGACCCAGTACTTC.

This clone appeared a few times. J is TRBJ2-7 and V is TRBV7-3; perhaps TRBD2 as D (5 bases). This CDR3 has 17 amino acids. Germline CDR1 SGHTA, CDR2 FQGTGA. The germline V and J ends were trimmed by 1 base and 5 bases, with 21 bases remaining between them. The CDR3 here is CASSLSPQRDGNNEQYF. Here the CDR3 DNA reads TGTGCCAGCAGCTTAAGTCCCCAACGGGATGGTAACAACGAGCAGTACTTC.

The CDR3 here is CASSFSGVGTDTQYF. The CDR3 DNA is TGTGCCAGCAGCTTCTCGGGAGTTGGTACAGATACGCAGTATTTT. The chain joins TRBV7-6 to TRBJ2-3; maybe TRBD2 (6 bases). Germline CDR1 reads SGHVS; CDR2 reads FNYEAQ. The CDR3 consists of 15 residues. V was trimmed by 3 bases and J by 3 bases, leaving 13 bases between them.

The gene calls are TRBV9 and TRBJ1-4; TRBD1 is a possible D gene (6 bases). The CDR3 is 16 amino acids. V dropped 3 bases and J dropped 1 base, with 13 bases sitting between them. Germline V gene data show CDR1 as SGDLS and CDR2 as YYNGEE. The CDR3 protein is CASSAGVGGTNEKLFF. CDR3 DNA sequence: TGTGCCAGCAGCGCAGGGGTCGGGGGAACTAATGAAAAACTGTTTTTT.

This clone turned up a few times. J is TRBJ2-5 and V is TRBV30; maybe TRBD2 (5 bases). The J call may be in error: the DNA end matches TRBJ2-7 better. The germline V gene has CDR1 GTSNPN and CDR2 SVGIG (reference sequence). The CDR3 covers 16 residues. CDR3 nucleotide sequence: TGTGCCTGGAATGAGGCGGGCAGGCCGAAATATTACGAGCAGTACTTC. Encoded protein: CAWNEAGRPKYYEQYF.

The V gene is TRBV28, the J gene TRBJ2-7, with D perhaps TRBD2 (5 bases). V gave up 3 bases and J gave up 0 bases, with 9 bases separating them. This CDR3 comprises 14 residues. The germline gives CDR1 MDHEN, CDR2 SYDVKM. DNA for the CDR3: TGTGCCAGCAGTTTGGTAGCGTTCTCCTACGAGCAGTACTTC. Residues: CASSLVAFSYEQYF.

The gene calls are TRBV5-1 and TRBJ2-2, with 10 nucleotides matching TRBD1. Germline trimming cut 4 bases from V and 4 bases from J; bases unmatched to any gene: 4. CDR3 length: 15 residues. CDR1 SGHRS and CDR2 YFSETQ come from the germline V gene. The CDR3 here is CASSTRTGGTGELFF. CDR3 nucleotide sequence: TGCGCCAGCAGCACCCGGACAGGGGGCACCGGGGAGCTGTTTTTT.

The rearrangement joins TRBV2 to TRBJ2-7; maybe TRBD1 (5 bases). CDR1 is SNHLY and CDR2 is FYNNEI in the germline V gene. The CDR3 runs to 15 residues. V was shortened by 2 bases and J by 5 bases, with 16 bases between the two germline ends. As DNA, the CDR3 is TGTGCCAGCAGTGAATGGCCTAAGGGGTCCAACGAGCAGTACTTC. This encodes CASSEWPKGSNEQYF.

This chain links TRBV29-1 with TRBJ1-2; 7 nucleotides agree with TRBD1. The J segment lost 2 bases and the V segment lost 3 bases, leaving 9 bases of the junction unmatched. Looked up from germline, CDR1 is SQVTM and CDR2 is ANQGSEA. This CDR3 has 15 residues. In nucleotides, the CDR3 is TGCAGCGTTGAGGGAATTACGACAGGGAACTATGGCTACACCTTC. It encodes CSVEGITTGNYGYTF.

This chain links TRBV29-1 with TRBJ1-1; TRBD1 matches at 7 bases. Germline trimming cut 2 bases from V and 1 base from J; bases unmatched to any gene: 4. The CDR3 spans 14 residues. Germline V CDR1 and CDR2: SQVTM, ANQGSEA. The DNA for the CDR3 is TGCAGCGTTGAATCCAGGGGGAAGAACACTGAAGCTTTCTTT. This translates into CSVESRGKNTEAFF.

This chain joins TRBV6-1 and TRBJ2-7, with D hard to call. The length of the CDR3 is 12 residues. Trimming removed 8 bases from V and 4 bases from J, with 12 bases in between. Germline V gene lookup returns CDR1 MNHNS and CDR2 SASEGT. The CDR3: CASSGLQYEQYF. The CDR3 DNA is TGTGCCAGCTCAGGCTTACAGTACGAGCAGTACTTC.

The chain recombines TRBV9 with TRBJ1-6; the D gene is possibly TRBD1 (6 bases). The CDR3 length is 14 residues. Trimming left V 6 bases short and J 14 bases short, with 21 bases between. The germline CDR1 and CDR2 sequences are SGDLS and YYNGEE. Written as DNA, the CDR3 is TGTGCCAGCACCACTCGGACAGCCCACCTCACCCTCCACTTT. Its translation: CASTTRTAHLTLHF.

CDR3 sequence: CASSQDPQGRYNSPLHF. The CDR3 nucleotides read TGTGCCAGCAGCCAAGACCCGCAGGGACGTTATAATTCACCCCTCCACTTT. This chain joins TRBV4-2 and TRBJ1-6, with a weak D call TRBD1 (5 bases). This CDR3 is built from 17 residues. V was pared by 0 bases and J by 4 bases, with 13 bases between. Germline lookup yields CDR1 LGHNA and CDR2 YNFKEQ.

This clone showed up just a few times. The chain has TRBV5-4 and TRBJ2-5, with 7 nucleotides matching TRBD1. J was trimmed by 2 bases and V by 4 bases; bases with no gene match: 11. This CDR3 spans 16 amino acids. Germline assignment: CDR1 SGHNT and CDR2 YYREEE (reference sequence). CDR3 nucleotide sequence: TGTGCCAGCAGCCGATATGGGACAGTATCTCAAGAGACCCAGTACTTC. Translated: CASSRYGTVSQETQYF.

This clone was seen a handful of times. The chain combines TRBV15 with TRBJ1-3; D possibly corresponds to TRBD1 (5 bases). V was cut by 0 bases and J by 0 bases, with 12 bases left in between. CDR3 length: 17 residues. Germline V lookup: CDR1 LNHNV, CDR2 YYDKDF (reference sequence). The CDR3 loop is CATSRDRGAYSGNTIYF. DNA for the CDR3: TGTGCCACCAGCAGAGACCGGGGCGCTTACTCTGGAAACACCATATATTTT. Full variable domain (outside the CDR3, taken from reference TRBV15 and TRBJ1-3): DAMVIQNPRYQVTQFGKPVTLSCSQTLNHNVMYWYQQKSSQAPKLLFHYYDKDFNNEADTPDNFQSRRPNTSFCFLDIRSPGLGDTAMYLCATSRDRGAYSGNTIYFGEGSWLTVV.